The rows below give T cell receptor beta chains drawn from one sample of a study of T cells in Graves' hyperthyroidism and ophthalmopathy. TCRdb reanalysed the multiplex PCR reads using MiXCR and keeps one entry per CDR3 protein. The table lists around 690,000 distinct CDR3 sequences, roughly 20% of them singletons. Sequencing input: blood. Every receptor here comes from a man aged 25 to 40 with Graves' ophthalmopathy. Both conserved end residues are part of each CDR3.

>TRBJ2-2|TRBV7-8
CASSLRTPAGELFF
>TRBJ1-1|TRBV5-1
CASSLGVVNTEAFF
>TRBJ2-7|TRBV7-2
CASSLASGPTYEQYF
>TRBJ1-1|TRBV18
CASSPGTAQTAFF
>TRBJ2-5|TRBV5-1
CASSLLLSAGETQYF
>TRBJ2-3|TRBV27
CASSLIPGLAGTDTQYF
>TRBJ1-1|TRBV11-2
CASSYTGGFTEAFF
>TRBJ2-2|TRBV15
CATSSLALAIDTGELFF
>TRBJ2-5|TRBV30
CAWSGGSPGTQYF
>TRBJ2-1|TRBV6-1
CASSEVYEQFF